The 31 T cell receptor beta chains given below trace back to one sample, sequenced in a study of PD-L1 blockade in urothelial cancer. Sequenced by immunoSEQ multiplex PCR; TCRdb stores in-frame clones only, minus some. This table has some 100,000 clones, approximately 91% appearing once. This material consisted of PBMCs, taken around atezolizumab (anti-PD-L1) treatment. The source is a woman at least 80 years old with urothelial cancer.

The rearrangement joins TRBV7-3 to TRBJ1-2; 10 nucleotides align to TRBD1. CDR1 SGHTA and CDR2 FQGTGA come from the germline V gene. The CDR3 contains 13 residues. The trim removed 5 bases at V and 8 bases at J, leaving 5 bases unmatched. CDR3 nucleotide sequence: TGTGCCAGCAGCCCGGGGACAGGGGAAGGCTACACCTTC. This gives the protein CASSPGTGEGYTF.

This clone was recorded once. The chain employs TRBV9 and TRBJ1-5, with a weak D call TRBD1 (6 bases). The CDR3 is 15 amino acids. Germline CDR1 SGDLS, CDR2 YYNGEE. V gave up 0 bases and J gave up 3 bases, with 10 bases separating them. Written as DNA, the CDR3 is TGTGCCAGCAGCGTAGGCAGGGGTTTCAATCAGCCCCAGCATTTT. Translation: CASSVGRGFNQPQHF. The full variable domain, with the rest looked up from reference TRBV9 and TRBJ1-5, is DSGVTQTPKHLITATGQRVTLRCSPRSGDLSVYWYQQSLDQGLQFLIQYYNGEERAKGNILERFSAQQFPDLHSELNLSSLELGDSALYFCASSVGRGFNQPQHFGDGTRLSIL.

This rearrangement joins TRBV11-3 to TRBJ2-3, with D possibly matching TRBD2 (7 bases). The CDR3 runs 17 residues. Germline V lookup: CDR1 SGHNT, CDR2 YENEEA. V was pared by 0 bases and J by 2 bases, with 15 bases between. This CDR3 reads CASSLDSAGANTDTQYF. For the CDR3, the DNA is TGTGCCAGCAGCTTAGATTCGGCGGGGGCCAACACAGATACGCAGTATTTT.

V and J are TRBV15 and TRBJ1-1, with TRBD1 as a possible D gene (6 bases). V gave up 10 bases and J gave up 1 base, with 16 bases separating them. Germline V gives CDR1 LNHNV, CDR2 YYDKDF (reference sequence). CDR3 length equals 14 residues. The CDR3 bases are TGTGCCATCCAACGGACAGTAGGGAACACTGAAGCTTTCTTT. It specifies CAIQRTVGNTEAFF.

The V and J genes are TRBV10-3 and TRBJ2-3; a possible D gene is TRBD1 (6 bases). Trimming removed 3 bases at V and 14 bases at J, with 24 bases between. Germline CDR1 and CDR2: ENHRY and SYGVKD. This CDR3 comprises 15 residues. CDR3 sequence: CAISEGIAVGASLYF. The CDR3 coding sequence is TGTGCCATCAGTGAAGGTATAGCTGTGGGGGCTAGTTTGTATTTT.

The rearrangement joins TRBV7-9 to TRBJ1-2; 9 nucleotides agree with TRBD1. The CDR3 is 14 residues long. The ends lost 3 bases at V and 5 bases at J; junction bases unmatched: 4. The germline V gene has CDR1 SEHNR and CDR2 FQNEAQ (reference sequence). The CDR3 sequence: CASSLGTGRYGYTF. For the CDR3, the DNA is TGTGCCAGCAGCTTGGGGACAGGGCGGTATGGCTACACCTTC.

The DNA of the CDR3 is TGTGCCAGCAGCTTGGATCTAGCGGGAGGGCCCCAAAACATTCAGTACTTC. Translating it yields CASSLDLAGGPQNIQYF. The gene calls are TRBV5-4 and TRBJ2-4; 12 bases match TRBD2. The CDR3 extends over 17 amino acids. After removal of 0 bases from V and 5 bases from J, the junction contained 6 bases not matched to a gene. CDR1 SGHNT and CDR2 YYREEE come from the germline V gene (reference sequence).

The rearrangement uses TRBV28 and TRBJ1-2, with D possibly being TRBD1 (6 bases). V lost 5 bases and J 0 bases, leaving 10 bases between the germline ends. The CDR3 has 14 amino acids. Germline V lookup: CDR1 MDHEN, CDR2 SYDVKM. CDR3 nucleotide sequence: TGTGCCAGCAGTGCCTACAGGGCTAACTATGGCTACACCTTC. Translation: CASSAYRANYGYTF.

This clone was counted a single time. The DNA of the CDR3 is TGCGCCAGCAGAGGTAGCGGGAGAAGTACCGGGGAGCTGTTTTTT. It specifies CASRGSGRSTGELFF. The chain carries TRBV5-1 and TRBJ2-2, with 9 bases lining up with TRBD2. Germline values: CDR1 SGHRS, CDR2 YFSETQ. The V gene end was trimmed by 5 bases and the J gene end by 5 bases; junction bases not matched to a gene: 7. The CDR3 has 15 amino acids.

The V gene is TRBV7-2, the J gene TRBJ2-7; 9 nucleotides align to TRBD2. Per germline, CDR1 SGHTA and CDR2 FQGNSA. The CDR3 runs to 15 residues. V lost 6 bases, J lost 0 bases, and 6 bases stayed unmatched. As DNA, the CDR3 is TGTGCCAGCAGTTCCCAAGCGGGAGGCTCCTACGAGCAGTACTTC. The encoded protein is CASSSQAGGSYEQYF.

The rearrangement uses TRBV7-8 and TRBJ1-2, with TRBD1 as a possible D gene (6 bases). The ends were cut back, 5 bases at V and 1 base at J, with 20 bases in the middle. Per the germline V gene, CDR1 is SGHVS and CDR2 is FQNEAQ. CDR3 size: 17 residues. The CDR3 reads CASSPNRPGVINYGYTF. The CDR3 DNA reads as TGTGCCAGCAGCCCGAACAGACCAGGGGTAATTAACTATGGCTACACCTTC. Full variable domain (missing parts from reference TRBV7-8 and TRBJ1-2): GAGVSQSPRYKVAKRGQDVALRCDPISGHVSLFWYQQALGQGPEFLTYFQNEAQLDKSGLPSDRFFAERPEGSVSTLKIQRTQQEDSAVYLCASSPNRPGVINYGYTFGSGTRLTVV.

The chain has TRBV29-1 and TRBJ2-1, with 12 bases identical to TRBD2. V gave up 4 bases and J gave up 9 bases; unmatched junction bases: 10. Per the germline V gene, CDR1 is SQVTM and CDR2 is ANQGSEA. The CDR3 is 15 amino acids. The CDR3 is CSVVVTSGRTVEQFF. The CDR3 DNA sequence: TGCAGCGTTGTCGTTACTAGCGGGAGGACAGTTGAGCAGTTCTTC.

V usage is TRBV5-4 and J usage is TRBJ2-7; D possibly corresponds to TRBD2 (6 bases). V lost 0 bases to trimming and J lost 0 bases, with 13 bases between them. The CDR3 covers 16 residues. The germline V gene has CDR1 SGHNT and CDR2 YYREEE (reference sequence). The CDR3 DNA follows: TGTGCCAGCAGCTTGGAGGTGGGAGGAGGCTCCTACGAGCAGTACTTC. Amino acid sequence: CASSLEVGGGSYEQYF.

The genes are TRBV7-8 and TRBJ2-7, with 12 bases aligning to TRBD2. This CDR3 has 15 residues. The V and J ends lost 4 bases and 3 bases, in that order; junction bases with no gene match: 4. Germline assignment: CDR1 SGHVS and CDR2 FQNEAQ. CDR3 nucleotides: TGTGCCAGCAGCTCCCAACTAGCGGGAGGCTACGAGCAGTACTTC. This gives the protein CASSSQLAGGYEQYF.

The chain combines TRBV4-1 with TRBJ2-1; 9 bases are a match to TRBD2. There are 16 residues in the CDR3. The V gene end was trimmed by 0 bases and the J gene end by 2 bases; junction bases not matched to a gene: 2. CDR1 MGHRA and CDR2 YSYEKL come from the germline V gene. In nucleotides, the CDR3 is TGCGCCAGCAGCCAAGAGGCTAGCGGGACCTACAATGAGCAGTTCTTC. This encodes CASSQEASGTYNEQFF.

The chain is built from TRBV6-1 and TRBJ2-1; 7 bases are shared with TRBD2. Trimming at V came to 3 bases and at J to 15 bases, leaving 11 bases not matched to a gene. This CDR3 contains 13 residues. In germline, CDR1 is MNHNS, CDR2 SASEGT. The CDR3 DNA is TGTGCCAGCAGTGATGGGGGGGGGATCGGGTTGTTCTTC. It specifies CASSDGGGIGLFF.

This sequence joins TRBV6-1 and TRBJ2-1; D is ambiguous. Deletions cut 3 bases from V and 12 bases from J, with 9 bases between. The CDR3 is 11 amino acids. Germline CDR1 is MNHNS and CDR2 is SASEGT. CDR3 loop: CASSENLGQFF. The CDR3 nucleotides read TGTGCCAGCAGTGAGAACCTCGGGCAGTTCTTC.

The chain carries TRBV28 and TRBJ2-1; 7 nucleotides align to TRBD1. Germline CDR1 reads MDHEN; CDR2 reads SYDVKM. J was trimmed by 6 bases and V by 3 bases; bases with no gene match: 20. The CDR3 has 19 residues. The chain's CDR3 is CASSLVGDRALRTINEQFF. The CDR3 nucleotides are TGTGCCAGCAGTTTGGTGGGTGACAGGGCTCTGAGGACGATCAATGAGCAGTTCTTC.

The gene calls are TRBV6-1 and TRBJ1-2, with 9 nucleotides matching TRBD1. CDR1 is MNHNS, CDR2 SASEGT, per germline. The CDR3 contains 13 residues. V was pared by 4 bases and J by 9 bases, with 6 bases of the junction left unmatched. The CDR3 coding sequence is TGTGCCAGCAGTGTTCGACAGGGGGTTAGCTACACCTTC. Translating gives CASSVRQGVSYTF.

The chain employs TRBV9 and TRBJ1-2; D is possibly TRBD1 (5 bases). The V end was cut by 4 bases, the J end by 2 bases, with 15 bases between. This CDR3 spans 15 amino acids. Germline assignment: CDR1 SGDLS and CDR2 YYNGEE. This CDR3 is CASSPQGSTNYGYTF. The CDR3 nucleotides read TGTGCCAGCAGCCCTCAGGGCTCGACGAACTATGGCTACACCTTC.

J is TRBJ2-7 and V is TRBV5-4, with D possibly TRBD1 on 5 matching bases. Deletions cut 4 bases from V and 2 bases from J, with 16 bases between. The CDR3 loop spans 15 amino acids. Germline lookup yields CDR1 SGHNT and CDR2 YYREEE (reference sequence). CDR3 DNA sequence: TGTGCCAGCAGCCACTCTATAGGGGAAACCTACGAGCAGTACTTC. Translation gives CASSHSIGETYEQYF.

This clone was picked up one time. The gene calls are TRBV4-1 and TRBJ1-5; TRBD1 matches at 7 bases. The germline gives CDR1 MGHRA, CDR2 YSYEKL. This CDR3 is built from 14 residues. V lost 0 bases and J lost 5; bases outside the gene matches: 1. The CDR3 bases are TGCGCCAGCAGCCAAGACAGGGGGTATCAGCCCCAGCATTTT. Its translation: CASSQDRGYQPQHF.

The chain uses TRBV12-1 and TRBJ1-5; TRBD1, the table's D call, was not compared with the DNA. TRBV12-1 is given as a pseudogene. This CDR3 region has 16 residues. The CDR3, as DNA: TGTGCCAGCAAGGACAGGGGCGAATATAGCAATCAGCCCCAGCATTTT. Residues: CASKDRGEYSNQPQHF.

The chain links TRBV7-3 to TRBJ2-2, with a weak D call TRBD2 (6 bases). The germline V and J ends were trimmed by 8 bases and 5 bases, with 18 bases remaining between them. Germline V lookup: CDR1 SGHTA, CDR2 FQGTGA. This CDR3 has 15 amino acids. In DNA form, the CDR3 reads TGTGCCAGCGGCCCGGGTTTTGGGGGGACCGGGGAGCTGTTTTTT. Amino acids: CASGPGFGGTGELFF.

The rearrangement uses TRBV2 and TRBJ1-1, with a tentative D call TRBD1 (5 bases). V shed 8 bases and J shed 1 base, with 11 bases lying between them. Looked up from germline, CDR1 is SNHLY and CDR2 is FYNNEI. The CDR3 spans 13 residues. For the CDR3, the DNA is TGTGCCAGCGGTTCAGGGCAGAACACTGAAGCTTTCTTT. It encodes CASGSGQNTEAFF.

The chain is built from TRBV15 and TRBJ2-7; 14 nucleotides match TRBD2. With 0 bases clipped from V and 5 bases from J, the junction kept 3 bases outside the gene matches. The CDR3 sequence is 16 residues long. CDR1 and CDR2 (germline): LNHNV, YYDKDF (reference sequence). DNA of the CDR3: TGTGCCACCAGCAGAGACCCGGGACTAGCGGGAGACGAGCAGTACTTC. Translation: CATSRDPGLAGDEQYF.

The rearrangement uses TRBV5-6 and TRBJ1-1; TRBD1 might be the D (5 bases). Germline CDR1 reads SGHDT; CDR2 reads YYEEEE. CDR3 length equals 16 residues. Trimming took off 3 bases at V and 1 base at J, with 16 bases between the two ends. CDR3 residues: CASSSWGPGGNTEAFF. DNA of the CDR3: TGTGCCAGCAGCTCATGGGGTCCGGGGGGGAACACTGAAGCTTTCTTT.

This chain uses TRBV9 with TRBJ2-7, with D unclear. From germline, CDR1 is SGDLS and CDR2 YYNGEE. The CDR3 extends over 12 amino acids. Trimming took off 3 bases at V and 5 bases at J, with 9 bases between the two ends. The CDR3 DNA reads as TGTGCCAGCAGCGACTCGTTCAACGAGCAGTACTTC. It yields the protein CASSDSFNEQYF.

The chain has TRBV5-1 and TRBJ2-2; 7 nucleotides align to TRBD1. The germline CDR1 and CDR2 sequences are SGHRS and YFSETQ. Trimming removed 2 bases from V and 6 bases from J; junction bases left unmatched: 7. The CDR3 covers 15 residues. Here the CDR3 reads CASSLAGTEAGELFF. The CDR3 DNA reads as TGCGCCAGCAGCTTAGCCGGGACAGAGGCCGGGGAGCTGTTTTTT.

This clone was counted once. The gene calls are TRBV6-1 and TRBJ1-5, with a tentative D call TRBD1 (6 bases). V shed 7 bases and J shed 3 bases, with 13 bases lying between them. CDR1 MNHNS and CDR2 SASEGT come from the germline V gene. The CDR3 is made up of 14 amino acids. As DNA, the CDR3 is TGTGCCAGCACCAAGGACAGCTTCAATCAGCCCCAGCATTTT. Amino acid sequence: CASTKDSFNQPQHF.

This clone came up a few times. The rearrangement uses TRBV7-9 and TRBJ1-1; D is unresolved. Trimming stripped 5 bases from V and 10 bases from J, with 14 bases between. CDR1 is SEHNR and CDR2 is FQNEAQ in the germline V gene (reference sequence). The CDR3 spans 12 residues. CDR3 region: CASSRDDSGAFF. Written as DNA, the CDR3 is TGTGCCAGCAGCCGTGACGATTCGGGAGCTTTCTTT.